This T cell receptor beta chain comes out of a study of blood T cell repertoires in COVID-19. Study details: Both acute and convalescent COVID-19 samples were obtained from the United States, Italy and Spain. PBMCs, B-cell-depleted T cells, or T cells provided the cDNA or gDNA that made up the material.

Per the original data handling: Reference gene primers were amplified, and this amplification served to estimate nucleated cell counts. Clones were sequenced by immunoSEQ multiplex PCR, and TCRdb holds only the in-frame ones, with some missing. That table furnishes V, J and clone size, whereas the DNA furnished D and trimming. The sample includes approximately 300,000 clones, about nine tenths of them seen just once. Germline assignment: CDR1 MNHNY and CDR2 SVGAGI (reference sequence). This CDR3 is built from 14 residues. V shed 3 bases and J 8 bases; nucleotides not matched to a gene: 5. The clonotype was recovered from a woman aged 45-60 years with COVID-19, enrolled during active disease. This sequence joins TRBV6-6 and TRBJ1-2, with 11 bases matching TRBD1. The sequencing sample was made of peripheral blood. CDR3 region: CASSYSDRGRGYTF. The CDR3 DNA reads as TGTGCCAGCAGTTATTCGGACAGGGGGCGAGGCTACACCTTC.